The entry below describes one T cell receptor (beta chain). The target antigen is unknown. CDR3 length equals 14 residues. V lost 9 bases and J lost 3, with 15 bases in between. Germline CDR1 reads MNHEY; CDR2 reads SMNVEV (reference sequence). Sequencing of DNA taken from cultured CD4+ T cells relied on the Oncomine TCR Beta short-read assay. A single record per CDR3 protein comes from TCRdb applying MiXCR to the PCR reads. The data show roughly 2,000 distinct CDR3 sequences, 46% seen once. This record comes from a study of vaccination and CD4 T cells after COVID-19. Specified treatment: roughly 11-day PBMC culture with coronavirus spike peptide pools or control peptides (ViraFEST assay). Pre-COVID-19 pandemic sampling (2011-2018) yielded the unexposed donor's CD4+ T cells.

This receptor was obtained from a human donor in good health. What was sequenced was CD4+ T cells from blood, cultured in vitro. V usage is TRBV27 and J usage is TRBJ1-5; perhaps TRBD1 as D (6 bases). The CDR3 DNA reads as TGTGCCAGTTCCCAGGACAGAGCCAATCAGCCCCAGCATTTT. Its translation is CASSQDRANQPQHF.